These 23 T cell receptor beta chains share one sample of origin, sequenced in a study of OX40 agonist ivuxolimab in advanced cancers. Clones were sequenced by immunoSEQ multiplex PCR, and TCRdb holds only the in-frame ones, with some missing. This sample has 85,000 to 100,000 clones, with 75% to 95% found just once. The source material was CD4+ or CD8+ T cells sorted from blood, sampled in a trial of the OX40 agonist ivuxolimab. These receptor sequences come from an adult with an advanced solid tumor such as melanoma, head and neck, liver or kidney cancer.

This chain connects TRBV9 to TRBJ2-3, with TRBD2 as a possible D gene (6 bases). V was trimmed by 2 bases and J by 3 bases, leaving 16 bases between them. The CDR3 has 16 amino acids. From germline, CDR1 is SGDLS and CDR2 YYNGEE. The CDR3 reads CASSVSPNRGTDTQYF. DNA of the CDR3: TGTGCCAGCAGCGTCTCCCCCAACCGGGGGACAGATACGCAGTATTTT.

The gene calls are TRBV7-7 and TRBJ2-5, with D possibly called TRBD1 or TRBD2 (5 bases each). The CDR3 loop spans 16 amino acids. With 5 bases removed from V and 2 bases from J, the gap between germline ends came to 18 bases. The germline CDR1 and CDR2 sequences are SSHAT and FNYEAQ (reference sequence). CDR3 protein: CASSPPGRWGQETQYF. The DNA for the CDR3 is TGTGCCAGCAGCCCCCCCGGGCGGTGGGGGCAAGAGACCCAGTACTTC. The variable domain in full, with the rest retrieved from reference TRBV7-7 and TRBJ2-5, is GAGVSQSPRYKVTKRGQDVTLRCDPISSHATLYWYQQALGQGPEFLTYFNYEAQPDKSGLPSDRFSAERPEGSISTLTIQRTEQRDSAMYRCASSPPGRWGQETQYFGPGTRLLVL.

The gene calls are TRBV28 and TRBJ1-5; tentative D call: TRBD1 (5 bases). V lost 7 bases, J lost 0 bases, and 13 bases lay in between. Germline V gene sequence: CDR1 MDHEN, CDR2 SYDVKM. This CDR3 spans 15 amino acids. This chain's CDR3 is CASNTGGYSNQPQHF. CDR3 bases: TGTGCCAGCAACACCGGGGGATATAGCAATCAGCCCCAGCATTTT.

This clone has a single count. The chain uses TRBV7-2 and TRBJ2-1; tentatively, D is TRBD2 (5 bases). The CDR3 runs to 16 residues. Trimming cost V 3 bases and J 6 bases, with 18 bases left between them. From germline, CDR1 is SGHTA and CDR2 FQGNSA. CDR3 DNA sequence: TGTGCCAGCAGCTTGGGTCAGACTACCCGGGGCAATGAGCAGTTCTTC. Encoded protein: CASSLGQTTRGNEQFF. The whole variable domain, filled in from reference TRBV7-2 and TRBJ2-1, reads GAGVSQSPSNKVTEKGKDVELRCDPISGHTALYWYRQSLGQGLEFLIYFQGNSAPDKSGLPSDRFSAERTGGSVSTLTIQRTQQEDSAVYLCASSLGQTTRGNEQFFGPGTRLTVL.

The J gene is TRBJ1-4, the V gene TRBV5-4; no reliable D call. This CDR3 spans 14 amino acids. The V gene lost 1 base and the J gene lost 3 bases, with 7 bases spanning the gap. CDR1 SGHNT and CDR2 YYREEE come from the germline V gene (reference sequence). The CDR3 reads CASSLQSANEKLFF. CDR3 nucleotide sequence: TGTGCCAGCAGCTTGCAGTCGGCTAATGAAAAACTGTTTTTT.

The chain employs TRBV19 and TRBJ1-5; TRBD1 is a possible D gene (6 bases). Germline V CDR1 and CDR2: LNHDA, SQIVND (reference sequence). Trimming took 1 base from V and 1 from J, leaving 17 bases between them. This CDR3 region has 18 residues. CDR3: CASSIVRTGIESNQPQHF. CDR3 sequence (DNA): TGTGCCAGTAGTATAGTCAGAACAGGGATAGAAAGCAATCAGCCCCAGCATTTT. The full variable domain, its missing parts supplied by reference TRBV19 and TRBJ1-5, is DGGITQSPKYLFRKEGQNVTLSCEQNLNHDAMYWYRQDPGQGLRLIYYSQIVNDFQKGDIAEGYSVSREKKESFPLTVTSAQKNPTAFYLCASSIVRTGIESNQPQHFGDGTRLSIL.

The chain carries TRBV9 and TRBJ2-3, with D perhaps TRBD1 (5 bases). The CDR3 has 14 residues. V shed 4 bases and J shed 6 bases, with 15 bases lying between them. Germline V lookup: CDR1 SGDLS, CDR2 YYNGEE. The CDR3 loop is CASSPHRSQDTQYF. CDR3 coding DNA: TGTGCCAGCAGCCCCCACAGGTCACAGGATACGCAGTATTTT.

V and J are TRBV5-4 and TRBJ2-3, with 10 bases lining up with TRBD1. The length of the CDR3 is 15 residues. Looked up from germline, CDR1 is SGHNT and CDR2 is YYREEE (reference sequence). The junction had 8 bases not matched to a gene; V was cut back by 7 bases and J by 3 bases. The CDR3 here is CASSRGQGRTDTQYF. The DNA of the CDR3 is TGTGCCAGCTCTCGGGGACAGGGGAGGACAGATACGCAGTATTTT.

This clone was seen more than once but under ten times. This chain joins TRBV19 and TRBJ2-3; 8 positions agree with TRBD1. Per germline, CDR1 LNHDA and CDR2 SQIVND (reference sequence). J lost 1 base, V lost 4 bases, and 7 bases had no gene match. The CDR3 is 16 residues long. The DNA of the CDR3 is TGTGCCAGTAGTACCAATCCGGGACAGGGCACAGATACGCAGTATTTT. Protein: CASSTNPGQGTDTQYF.

This sequence joins TRBV4-2 and TRBJ1-2, with D unclear. From germline, CDR1 is LGHNA and CDR2 YNFKEQ. The V end was cut by 0 bases, the J end by 0 bases, with 8 bases between. This CDR3 contains 15 residues. Written as DNA, the CDR3 is TGTGCCAGCAGCCAAGAGGGCAGAACTAACTATGGCTACACCTTC. Amino acids: CASSQEGRTNYGYTF.

V gene TRBV7-8 combines with J gene TRBJ2-1; 11 bases align to TRBD2. CDR1 is SGHVS, CDR2 FQNEAQ, per germline. V gave up 5 bases and J gave up 8 bases; unmatched junction bases: 8. The CDR3 extends over 15 amino acids. CDR3 protein: CASSGTSGRVYEQFF. The CDR3 DNA sequence: TGTGCCAGCAGCGGAACTAGCGGGAGAGTCTATGAGCAGTTCTTC. Full variable domain (outside the CDR3, taken from reference TRBV7-8 and TRBJ2-1): GAGVSQSPRYKVAKRGQDVALRCDPISGHVSLFWYQQALGQGPEFLTYFQNEAQLDKSGLPSDRFFAERPEGSVSTLKIQRTQQEDSAVYLCASSGTSGRVYEQFFGPGTRLTVL.

The chain is built from TRBV11-2 and TRBJ2-1; 11 bases map to TRBD2. The CDR3 length is 15 residues. The V gene's germline CDR1 is SGHAT and CDR2 FQNNGV. V trimming: 5 bases; J trimming: 9 bases; junction bases outside the gene matches: 9. The CDR3: CASSKTSGNGGEQFF. The CDR3 DNA reads TGTGCCAGCAGCAAGACTAGCGGGAACGGAGGTGAGCAGTTCTTC.

The V call is TRBV6-1, the J call TRBJ2-5, with D possibly being TRBD1 (6 bases). V lost 8 bases and J lost 2, with 12 bases in between. There are 13 residues in the CDR3. Looked up from germline, CDR1 is MNHNS and CDR2 is SASEGT. CDR3 nucleotides: TGTGCCAGCCAATACAGGGAACAAGAGACCCAGTACTTC. It translates to CASQYREQETQYF.

The rearrangement joins TRBV9 to TRBJ2-1, with 7 bases that match TRBD2. Germline-derived CDR1 and CDR2 are SGDLS and YYNGEE. The CDR3 consists of 14 residues. Trimming took 2 bases from V and 7 from J; bases not matched to a gene: 6. The CDR3 DNA is TGTGCCAGCAGCGTGGCGGGAGAGGTAAATGAGCAGTTCTTC. It codes for CASSVAGEVNEQFF.

The chain has TRBV30 and TRBJ2-5; tentative D call: TRBD2 (6 bases). Germline CDR1 and CDR2: GTSNPN and SVGIG (reference sequence). Trimming pared 5 bases from V and 5 bases from J, leaving 9 bases between. The CDR3 is made up of 11 amino acids. The CDR3 coding sequence is TGTGCCTGGGAAAGCGGGGAGACCCAGTACTTC. Encoded protein: CAWESGETQYF.

V usage is TRBV29-1 and J usage is TRBJ2-3, with a possible D match to TRBD2 (5 bases). CDR1 and CDR2 (germline): SQVTM, ANQGSEA. CDR3 length: 14 amino acids. The CDR3 DNA reads as TGCACCCATTCCAGCGGCTCTAGCACAGATACGCAGTATTTT. Translation: CTHSSGSSTDTQYF.

The chain couples TRBV28 to TRBJ2-7; 12 bases align to TRBD2. CDR3 length: 18 amino acids. After removal of 4 bases from V and 3 bases from J, the junction contained 13 bases not matched to a gene. The germline CDR1 and CDR2 sequences are MDHEN and SYDVKM. The CDR3 DNA reads TGTGCCAGCAGTTCAGTGACTAGCGGGAGCCCAAGGAGCTACGAGCAGTACTTC. Its protein product is CASSSVTSGSPRSYEQYF.

Only one count was recorded for this clone. The rearrangement joins TRBV4-3 to TRBJ1-3, with D perhaps TRBD1 (5 bases). From germline, CDR1 is LGHNA and CDR2 YSLEER. The CDR3 spans 14 residues. Trimming took 1 base from V and 7 from J, leaving 11 bases between them. The CDR3 region has the DNA TGCGCCAGCAGCCAAGTTCCAGGGCGGAACACCATATATTTT. Its protein is CASSQVPGRNTIYF.

This clone has only one observation. The chain is built from TRBV28 and TRBJ2-6, with a weak D call TRBD2 (5 bases). Deletions cut 8 bases from V and 0 bases from J, with 11 bases between. In germline, CDR1 is MDHEN, CDR2 SYDVKM. There are 15 residues in the CDR3. For the CDR3, the DNA is TGTGCCAGCTTACCCGGGGACTCTGGGGCCAACGTCCTGACTTTC. It specifies CASLPGDSGANVLTF.

V usage is TRBV6-5 and J usage is TRBJ1-3; D is uncertain. CDR1 and CDR2 (germline): MNHEY, SVGAGI. The CDR3 length is 14 residues. V dropped 7 bases and J dropped 1 base, with 11 bases sitting between them. CDR3 protein: CASKAVVSGNTIYF. CDR3 coding DNA: TGTGCCAGCAAGGCGGTAGTTTCTGGAAACACCATATATTTT.

This chain links TRBV7-7 with TRBJ2-1; the match to TRBD2 covers 14 bases. CDR1 and CDR2 from the germline V gene are SSHAT and FNYEAQ (reference sequence). Unmatched junction bases numbered 5, after V lost 3 bases and J lost 10 bases. This CDR3 spans 15 amino acids. The CDR3 DNA sequence: TGTGCCAGCAGCTTGGGGACTAGCGGGAGCGAGGAGCAGTTCTTC. This codes for CASSLGTSGSEEQFF.

This clone was detected once. The chain joins TRBV27 to TRBJ2-1; 14 bases fit TRBD2. The V segment lost 5 bases and the J segment 6 bases; nucleotides outside the gene matches: 9. Germline values: CDR1 MNHEY, CDR2 SMNVEV (reference sequence). This CDR3 contains 17 residues. CDR3 loop: CASSPLGLAGDPNEQFF. The CDR3 region has the DNA TGTGCCAGCAGTCCCCTGGGACTAGCGGGAGACCCCAATGAGCAGTTCTTC.

This clone is a singleton in its sample. One end of the junction varies from germline; a read error may be responsible. The chain couples TRBV5-4 to TRBJ1-1; no firm D call. Germline V CDR1 and CDR2: SGHNT, YYREEE (reference sequence). This CDR3 region has 13 residues. The CDR3 sequence is CASSLVVNSEAFF. CDR3 sequence (DNA): TGTGCCAGCAGCTTGGTCGTGAACTCTGAAGCTTTCTTT.